This is a list of T cell receptor beta chains from one sample in a study of T cells after yellow fever vaccination. In TCRdb, the 5' RACE reads were re-called with MiXCR into one record per CDR3 protein. The data contain 60,000 to 85,000 distinct CDR3 sequences, about 6.6% of them seen just once; the ten biggest clones take up 35%. Sequenced material: CD8+ T cells sorted from PBMCs, taken about 5 days after the first yellow fever vaccination. Source of these receptors: a man between 18 and 35 years old who received the YFV17D yellow fever vaccine. Both conserved end residues are trimmed from each CDR3.

V: TRBV7-9
J: TRBJ2-5
CDR3: ASSQTDSAIETQY

V: TRBV20-1
J: TRBJ2-4
CDR3: SAGGEIAKNIQY

V: TRBV4-1
J: TRBJ2-1
CDR3: ASSQDPSIDEQF

V: TRBV27
J: TRBJ1-2
CDR3: ASSLFPGLGYGYT

V: TRBV2
J: TRBJ2-1
CDR3: ASYASGQGRSYNEQF

V: TRBV12-3/TRBV12-4
J: TRBJ1-2
CDR3: ASRPYGTGQSYT

V: TRBV14
J: TRBJ2-2
CDR3: ASSQALGPGELF

V: TRBV6-5
J: TRBJ2-5
CDR3: ASSRLAGGLQETQY

V: TRBV20-1
J: TRBJ1-1
CDR3: SARDVGITGVDTEAF

V: TRBV12-3/TRBV12-4
J: TRBJ2-1
CDR3: ASSTDIYNEQF

V: TRBV27
J: TRBJ2-3
CDR3: ASSFKKWADTQY

V: TRBV7-9
J: TRBJ1-4
CDR3: ASSFTTPFATNEKLF

V: TRBV11-2
J: TRBJ2-1
CDR3: ASSMTSIRNEQF

V: TRBV6-6
J: TRBJ1-5
CDR3: ASSYRNNQPQH

V: TRBV4-1
J: TRBJ1-2
CDR3: ASSQSAQGANYGYT

V: TRBV7-9
J: TRBJ2-1
CDR3: ASRPGLAGHNEQF

V: TRBV27
J: TRBJ2-5
CDR3: ASSLSLEAIQETQY

V: TRBV4-2
J: TRBJ2-1
CDR3: ASSHPGLAGVNEQF

V: TRBV12-3/TRBV12-4
J: TRBJ1-5
CDR3: ASKGENQPQH

V: TRBV7-2
J: TRBJ2-1
CDR3: ASSPPDSENEQF

V: TRBV11-2
J: TRBJ2-1
CDR3: ASRRLETPYNEQF

V: TRBV5-1
J: TRBJ1-1
CDR3: ASSSGGSNTEAF

V: TRBV7-9
J: TRBJ1-2
CDR3: ASSRDSNYGYT

V: TRBV6-5
J: TRBJ2-1
CDR3: ASSYSVASGARANEQF

V: TRBV6-6
J: TRBJ2-5
CDR3: ASSYPTKGEETQY

V: TRBV7-2
J: TRBJ2-6
CDR3: ASSHPSYDLGANVLT

V: TRBV4-3
J: TRBJ1-4
CDR3: ASSQDLGSNEKLF

V: TRBV5-4
J: TRBJ1-1
CDR3: ASGEFVNTEAF

V: TRBV6-6
J: TRBJ1-2
CDR3: ASSLDINYGYT

V: TRBV7-2
J: TRBJ2-3
CDR3: ASSLVASQDTQY

V: TRBV12-3/TRBV12-4
J: TRBJ2-2
CDR3: ATNRDRNTGELF

V: TRBV5-1
J: TRBJ2-5
CDR3: ASNGRDGETQY

V: TRBV27
J: TRBJ1-1
CDR3: ASSFLGGTEAF

V: TRBV11-2
J: TRBJ1-1
CDR3: ASSKKPPEAF

V: TRBV7-2
J: TRBJ1-1
CDR3: ASSRGGELNTEAF

V: TRBV5-1
J: TRBJ1-1
CDR3: ASSLTAGESGTEAF

V: TRBV7-7
J: TRBJ2-3
CDR3: ASSPYPRTSGVEGDTQY

V: TRBV14
J: TRBJ2-5
CDR3: ASSQEMAPVETQY

V: TRBV28
J: TRBJ1-1
CDR3: ATELFGNTEAF

V: TRBV5-1
J: TRBJ2-5
CDR3: ASSLAIGQGPQY

V: TRBV6-5
J: TRBJ2-1
CDR3: ASSYSRLSYNEQF

V: TRBV5-6
J: TRBJ1-1
CDR3: ASTLGGARLDTEAF

V: TRBV11-1
J: TRBJ2-5
CDR3: ASSLLIVRGAMVETQY

V: TRBV10-3
J: TRBJ2-1
CDR3: AISEAQSYNEQF

V: TRBV4-3
J: TRBJ1-2
CDR3: ASSQGTGVAWFGYT

V: TRBV7-2
J: TRBJ1-5
CDR3: ASRPTGNSNQPQH

V: TRBV20-1
J: TRBJ2-3
CDR3: SAPDRDGTDTQY

V: TRBV25-1
J: TRBJ2-3
CDR3: ASSDSDFYTDTQY